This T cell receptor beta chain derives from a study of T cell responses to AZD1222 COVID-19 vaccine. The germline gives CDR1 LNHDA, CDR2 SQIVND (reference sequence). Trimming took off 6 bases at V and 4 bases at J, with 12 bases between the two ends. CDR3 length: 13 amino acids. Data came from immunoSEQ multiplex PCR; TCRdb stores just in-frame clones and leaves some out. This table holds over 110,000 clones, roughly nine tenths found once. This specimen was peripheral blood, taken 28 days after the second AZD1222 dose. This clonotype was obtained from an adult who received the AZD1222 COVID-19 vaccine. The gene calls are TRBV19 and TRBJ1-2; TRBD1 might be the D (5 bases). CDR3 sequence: CASRQGIGYGYTF. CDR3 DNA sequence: TGTGCCAGTAGGCAGGGTATCGGCTATGGCTACACCTTC.